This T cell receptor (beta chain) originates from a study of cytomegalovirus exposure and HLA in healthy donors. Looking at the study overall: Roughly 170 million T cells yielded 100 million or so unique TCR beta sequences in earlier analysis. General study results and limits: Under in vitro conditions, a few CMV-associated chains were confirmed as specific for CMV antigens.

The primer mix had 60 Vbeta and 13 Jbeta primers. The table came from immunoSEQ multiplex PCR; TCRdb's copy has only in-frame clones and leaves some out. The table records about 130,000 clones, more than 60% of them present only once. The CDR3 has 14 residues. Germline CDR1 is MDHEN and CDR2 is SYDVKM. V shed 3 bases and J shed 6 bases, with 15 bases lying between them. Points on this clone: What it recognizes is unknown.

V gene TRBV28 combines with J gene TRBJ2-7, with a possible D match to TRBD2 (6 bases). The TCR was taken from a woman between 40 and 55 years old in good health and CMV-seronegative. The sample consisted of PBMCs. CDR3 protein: CASSLRAGFSEQYF. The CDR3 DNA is TGTGCCAGCAGTTTGAGGGCGGGGTTCTCCGAGCAGTACTTC.